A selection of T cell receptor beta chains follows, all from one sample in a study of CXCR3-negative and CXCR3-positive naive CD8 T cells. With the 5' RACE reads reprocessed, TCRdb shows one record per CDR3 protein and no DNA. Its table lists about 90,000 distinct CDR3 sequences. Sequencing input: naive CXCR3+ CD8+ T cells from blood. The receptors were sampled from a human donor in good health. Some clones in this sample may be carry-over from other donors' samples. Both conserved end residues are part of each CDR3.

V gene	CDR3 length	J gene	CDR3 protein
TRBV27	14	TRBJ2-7	CASSLGLAVGEQYF
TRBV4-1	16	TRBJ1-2	CASSQEGQGPNYGYTF
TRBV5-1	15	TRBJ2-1	CASSLVTSGDNEQFF
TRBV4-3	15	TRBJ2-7	CASSQGDRASYEQYF
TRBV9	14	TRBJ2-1	CASSAPPGGVMQFF
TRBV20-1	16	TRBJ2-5	CSARPLGLALQETQYF
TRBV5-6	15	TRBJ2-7	CASSPGYGNRHEQYF
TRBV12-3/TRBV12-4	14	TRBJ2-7	CASSLGQGAHEQYF
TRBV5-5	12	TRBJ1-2	CASSGTGDGYTF
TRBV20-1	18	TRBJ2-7	CSARGMPGLAGGLEEQYF
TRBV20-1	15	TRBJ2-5	CSAPTSARTQETQYF
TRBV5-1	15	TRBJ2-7	CASSLGQGSSYEQYF
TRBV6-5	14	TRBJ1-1	CASSYRQENTEAFF
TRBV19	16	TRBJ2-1	CAGRERWASGGNEQFF
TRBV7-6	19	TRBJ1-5	CASSASTDIRGHSNQPQHF
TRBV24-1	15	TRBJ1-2	CATSDSGTGGFGYTF
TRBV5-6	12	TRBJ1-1	CASSLDTGEAFF
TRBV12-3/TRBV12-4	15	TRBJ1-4	CASSKDSATNEKLFF
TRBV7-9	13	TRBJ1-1	CASSLASRFEAFF
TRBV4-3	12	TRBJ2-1	CASSQDEREQFF
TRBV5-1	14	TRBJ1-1	CASSLEPINTEAFF
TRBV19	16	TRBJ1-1	CATQRGLALSDTEAFF
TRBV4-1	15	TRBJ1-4	CASSPLIYRNEKLFF
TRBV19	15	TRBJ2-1	CASSISGGDYNEQFF
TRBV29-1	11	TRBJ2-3	CSVPVSGDPYF
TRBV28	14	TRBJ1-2	CASSLPGDGYGYTF
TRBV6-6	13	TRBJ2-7	CASRAGDPYELYF
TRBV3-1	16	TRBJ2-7	CASSPFPGTGTYEQYF
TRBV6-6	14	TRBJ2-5	CASSVGTLKETQYF
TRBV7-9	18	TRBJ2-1	CASSPRTSGGGPYNEQFF
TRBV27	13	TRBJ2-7	CASSLRGLEEQYF
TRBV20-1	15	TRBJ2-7	CSATPLRAPSYEQYF
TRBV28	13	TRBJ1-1	CASSFVTGAEVFF
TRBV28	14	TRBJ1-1	CASSSEFMNTEAFF
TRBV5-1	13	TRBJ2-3	CASSLEGIDTQYF
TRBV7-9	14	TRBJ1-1	CASRGQESNTEAFF
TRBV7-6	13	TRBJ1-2	CASSLPQGYGYTF
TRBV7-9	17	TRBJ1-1	CASSLGGGSTMDTEAFF
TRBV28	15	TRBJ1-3	CASSPVDEKGNTIYF
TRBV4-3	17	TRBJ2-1	CASSQGLFREVDNEQFF
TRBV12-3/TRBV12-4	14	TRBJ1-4	CASSFPGTDEKLFF
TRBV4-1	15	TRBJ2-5	CASSHRPEMGETQYF
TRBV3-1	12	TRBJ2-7	CASSQEDYEQYF
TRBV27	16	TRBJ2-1	CASKGGVTGGYNEQFF
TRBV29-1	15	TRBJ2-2	CSAFSTVEGTGELFF
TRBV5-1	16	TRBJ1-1	CASSLMTTEMNTEAFF
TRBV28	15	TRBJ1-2	CASSFSRGRVTGYTF
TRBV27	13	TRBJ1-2	CASSEGGPDGYTF
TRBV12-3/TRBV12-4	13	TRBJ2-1	CASSLGENNEQFF
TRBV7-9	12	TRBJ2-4	CASSLAKGVQYF
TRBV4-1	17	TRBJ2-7	CASSQVGGTETRWRQYF
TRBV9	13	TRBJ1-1	CASSVGNEAEAFF